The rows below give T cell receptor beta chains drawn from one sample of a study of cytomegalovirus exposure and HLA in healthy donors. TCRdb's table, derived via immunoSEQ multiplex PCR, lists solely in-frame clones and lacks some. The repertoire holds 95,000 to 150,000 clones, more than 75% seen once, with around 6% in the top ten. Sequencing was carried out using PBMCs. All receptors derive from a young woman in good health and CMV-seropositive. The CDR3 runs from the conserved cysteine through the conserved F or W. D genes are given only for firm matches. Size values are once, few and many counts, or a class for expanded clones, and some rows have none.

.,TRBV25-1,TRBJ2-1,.,TGTGCCAGCAGCAGGAATCTATGGAATGAGCAGTTCTTC,CASSRNLWNEQFF
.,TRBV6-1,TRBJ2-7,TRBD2,TGTGCCAGCAGTGCGGGGGGAGTGGACGAGCAGTACTTC,CASSAGGVDEQYF
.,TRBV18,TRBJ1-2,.,TGTGCCAGCTCACCCAAACAGGACTATGGCTACACCTTC,CASSPKQDYGYTF
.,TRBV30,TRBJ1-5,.,TGTGCCTGGAATTACAAAGGGGCTAGCAATCAGCCCCAGCATTTT,CAWNYKGASNQPQHF
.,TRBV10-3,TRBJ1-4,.,TGTGCCATCAGTGAGAGGGGATTAAAACTGTTTTTT,CAISERGLKLFF
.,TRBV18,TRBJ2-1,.,TGTGCCAGCTCACCGGGACTCGACTACAATGAGCAGTTCTTC,CASSPGLDYNEQFF
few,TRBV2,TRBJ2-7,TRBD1,TGTGCCAGCACCCCAGGGACAGACTACGAGCAGTACTTC,CASTPGTDYEQYF
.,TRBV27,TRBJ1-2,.,TGTGCCAGCAGTTCAGGCTATGGCTACACCTTC,CASSSGYGYTF
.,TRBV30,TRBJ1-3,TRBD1,TGTGCCTGGGACACAGGGACAGGGACTGGAAACACCATATATTTT,CAWDTGTGTGNTIYF
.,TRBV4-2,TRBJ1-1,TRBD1,TGTGCCAGCAGCCAGACAGGGGACACTGAAGCTTTCTTT,CASSQTGDTEAFF
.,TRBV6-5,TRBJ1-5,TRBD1,TGTGCCAGCAGTCAACCGGGACAGTCAAATCAGCCCCAGCATTTT,CASSQPGQSNQPQHF
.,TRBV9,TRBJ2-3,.,TGTGCCAGCAGCCCTCCACTAGTTGCAGATACGCAGTATTTT,CASSPPLVADTQYF
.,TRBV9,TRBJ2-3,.,TGTGCCAGCAATGAGGGATTCGGCACAGATACGCAGTATTTT,CASNEGFGTDTQYF
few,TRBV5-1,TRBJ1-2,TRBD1,TGCGCCAGCAGCTTGGAGGGGGCTAGCGGCTACACCTTC,CASSLEGASGYTF
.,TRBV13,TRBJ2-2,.,TGTGCCAGCAGCCCGCGTCGCCCCGGGGAGCTGTTTTTC,CASSPRRPGELFF
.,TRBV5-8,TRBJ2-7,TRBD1,TGTGCCAGCAGCTCAGACAGGGGACAACTATTTTACGAGCAGTACTTC,CASSSDRGQLFYEQYF
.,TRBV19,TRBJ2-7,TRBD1,TGTGCCAGGCCCCGACAGGGAAGCTCCTACGAGCAGTACTTC,CARPRQGSSYEQYF
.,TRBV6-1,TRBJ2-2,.,TGTGCCAGCAGTGAGAAGAGCATTGGCACCGGGGAGCTGTTTTTT,CASSEKSIGTGELFF
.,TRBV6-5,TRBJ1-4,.,TGTGCCAGCAGGCCTCAGGGGAGAGGTGAAAAACTGTTTTTT,CASRPQGRGEKLFF
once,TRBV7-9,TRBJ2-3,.,TGTGCCACCCACGGGGGTGGACGGGACTCAAGCACAGATACGCAGTATTTT,CATHGGGRDSSTDTQYF
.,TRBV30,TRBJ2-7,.,TGTGCCTGGAGTAGGCAGGTCACCTACGAGCAGTACTTC,CAWSRQVTYEQYF
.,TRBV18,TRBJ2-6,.,TGTGCCAGCTCAACACAACCAGCGGGCGCTGGGGCCAACGTCCTGACTTTC,CASSTQPAGAGANVLTF
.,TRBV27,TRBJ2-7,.,TGTGCCAGCAGTTTAGGTTCAGATCCTTCCTACGAGCAGTACTTC,CASSLGSDPSYEQYF
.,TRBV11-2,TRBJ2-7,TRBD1,TGTGCCAGCAGCCGGGACAGGTATGGCGAGCAGTACTTC,CASSRDRYGEQYF
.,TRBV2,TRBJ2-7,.,TGTGCCAGCAGGGGTCACAGGGATCGCGAGCAGTACTTC,CASRGHRDREQYF
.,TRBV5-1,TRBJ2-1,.,TGCGCCAGCAGCTTGAGGCGGCAGGGCAACAATGAGCAGTTCTTC,CASSLRRQGNNEQFF
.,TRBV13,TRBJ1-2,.,TGTGCCAGCAGCTTTCTTGGTACAGGGCTGGCTGGCTACACCTTC,CASSFLGTGLAGYTF
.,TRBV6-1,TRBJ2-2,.,TGTGCCAGCAAGACGGACAGAGGAACCGGGGAGCTGTTTTTT,CASKTDRGTGELFF
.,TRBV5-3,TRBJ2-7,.,TGTGCCAGCACAGGGTCGGGTTGGTGGACCTACGAGCAGTACTTC,CASTGSGWWTYEQYF
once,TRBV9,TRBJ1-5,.,TGTGCCAGCAGCGCCGGTGGGGGGGGAAGTCAGCCCCAGCATTTT,CASSAGGGGSQPQHF
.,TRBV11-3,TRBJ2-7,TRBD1,TGTGCCAGCAGCCCAAGGGACAGCTCCTACGAGCAGTACTTC,CASSPRDSSYEQYF
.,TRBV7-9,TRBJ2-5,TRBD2,TGTGCCAGCAGCTTAGTCCAGGGACTAGAGGGCGGGGAGACCCAGTACTTC,CASSLVQGLEGGETQYF
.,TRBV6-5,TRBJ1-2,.,TGTGCCACTGCCAGCTCGGGTGGCTACACCTTC,CATASSGGYTF
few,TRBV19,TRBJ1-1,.,TGTGCCAGTAGCATAGACCGCGAGGGCCGGGACCAGGGGGAAGCTTTCTTT,CASSIDREGRDQGEAFF
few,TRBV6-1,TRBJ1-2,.,TGTGCCAGCAGTGACTCCACAGGCTATGGCTACACCTTC,CASSDSTGYGYTF
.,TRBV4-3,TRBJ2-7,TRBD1,TGCGCCAGCAGCCATCGGACAGGGGGAGCCTACGAGCAGTACTTC,CASSHRTGGAYEQYF
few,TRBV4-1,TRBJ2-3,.,TGCGCCAGCAGCCAAGATCCCAGCGGTAGGCTAGATACGCAGTATTTT,CASSQDPSGRLDTQYF
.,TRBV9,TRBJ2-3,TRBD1,TGTGCCAGCAGCCAGGGACAGGGAAGATCGGTAGATACGCAGTATTTT,CASSQGQGRSVDTQYF
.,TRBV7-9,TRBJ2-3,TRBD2,TGTGCCAGCAGCTTACCACACCGACTAGCGGGGCACACAGATACGCAGTATTTT,CASSLPHRLAGHTDTQYF
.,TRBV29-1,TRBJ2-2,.,TGCAGCGCCCTGGCGGGGAACACCGGGGAGCTGTTTTTT,CSALAGNTGELFF
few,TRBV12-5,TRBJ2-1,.,TGTGCTAGTGGTTTGGTACGGTACACAGGGTTGGGTGAGCAGTTCTTC,CASGLVRYTGLGEQFF
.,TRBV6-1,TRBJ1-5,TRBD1,TGTGCCAGCAGTGCCGGGACAGGGGCAAATCAGCCCCAGCATTTT,CASSAGTGANQPQHF
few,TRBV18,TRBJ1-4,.,TGTGCCAGCTCACCTCGAGATGAAAAACTGTTTTTT,CASSPRDEKLFF